This T cell receptor beta chain is from a study of cytomegalovirus exposure and HLA in healthy donors. The PCR used 60 Vbeta and 13 Jbeta primers. Using immunoSEQ multiplex PCR, the repertoire was profiled, and TCRdb retains in-frame clones only, with some absent. The sample includes about 94,000 clones, roughly 80% of them seen just once. This clone was counted only a few times. CDR3 length equals 15 residues. From germline, CDR1 is SGHRS and CDR2 YFSETQ. The V segment lost 0 bases and the J segment 5 bases; nucleotides outside the gene matches: 5. The chain carries TRBV5-1 and TRBJ2-7, with 10 positions matching TRBD1. The sequence came from a man aged 30 to 45 in good health and CMV-seronegative. The sequencing sample was made of PBMCs. CDR3 sequence reads: CASSLAGTGVDEQYF. The DNA of the CDR3 is TGCGCCAGCAGCTTGGCGGGGACAGGGGTCGACGAGCAGTACTTC.